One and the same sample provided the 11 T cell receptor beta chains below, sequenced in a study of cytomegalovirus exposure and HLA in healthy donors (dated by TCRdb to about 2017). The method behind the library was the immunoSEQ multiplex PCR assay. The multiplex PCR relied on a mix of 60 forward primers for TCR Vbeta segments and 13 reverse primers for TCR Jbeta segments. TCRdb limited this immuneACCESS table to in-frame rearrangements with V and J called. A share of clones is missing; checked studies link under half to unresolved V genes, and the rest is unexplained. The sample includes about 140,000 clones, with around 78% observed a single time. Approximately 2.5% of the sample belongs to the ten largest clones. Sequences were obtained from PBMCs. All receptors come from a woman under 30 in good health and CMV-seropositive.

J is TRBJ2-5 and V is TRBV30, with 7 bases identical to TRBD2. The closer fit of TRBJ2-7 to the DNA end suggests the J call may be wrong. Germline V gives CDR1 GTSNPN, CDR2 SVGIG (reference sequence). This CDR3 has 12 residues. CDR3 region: CAWTSGYYEQYF. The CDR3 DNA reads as TGTGCCTGGACTAGCGGATACTACGAGCAGTACTTC.

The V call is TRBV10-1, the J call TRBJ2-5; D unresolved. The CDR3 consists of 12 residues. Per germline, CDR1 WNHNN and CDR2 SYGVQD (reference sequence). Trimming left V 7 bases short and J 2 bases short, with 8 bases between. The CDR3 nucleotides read TGCGCCAGCACTGTGACACAAGAGACCCAGTACTTC. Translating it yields CASTVTQETQYF.

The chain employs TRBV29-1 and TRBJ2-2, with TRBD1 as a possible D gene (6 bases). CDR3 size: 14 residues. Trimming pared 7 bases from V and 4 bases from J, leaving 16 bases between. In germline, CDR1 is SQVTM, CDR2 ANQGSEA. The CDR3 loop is CSAIRDMITGELFF. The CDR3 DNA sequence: TGCAGCGCGATCCGGGACATGATCACCGGGGAGCTGTTTTTT.

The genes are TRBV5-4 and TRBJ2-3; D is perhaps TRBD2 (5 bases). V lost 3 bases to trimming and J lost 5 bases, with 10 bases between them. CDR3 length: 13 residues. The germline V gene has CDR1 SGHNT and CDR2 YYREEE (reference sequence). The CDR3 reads CASSSRVEDTQYF. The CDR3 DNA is TGTGCCAGCAGCTCGCGGGTAGAAGATACGCAGTATTTT. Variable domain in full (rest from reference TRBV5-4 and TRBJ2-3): ETGVTQSPTHLIKTRGQQVTLRCSSQSGHNTVSWYQQALGQGPQFIFQYYREEENGRGNFPPRFSGLQFPNYSSELNVNALELDDSALYLCASSSRVEDTQYFGPGTRLTVL.

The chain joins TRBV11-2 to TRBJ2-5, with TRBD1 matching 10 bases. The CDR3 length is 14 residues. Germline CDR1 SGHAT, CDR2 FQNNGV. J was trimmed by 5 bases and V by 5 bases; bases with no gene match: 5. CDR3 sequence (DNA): TGTGCCAGCAGCCTTGGACAGGGGGTTGAGACCCAGTACTTC. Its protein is CASSLGQGVETQYF.

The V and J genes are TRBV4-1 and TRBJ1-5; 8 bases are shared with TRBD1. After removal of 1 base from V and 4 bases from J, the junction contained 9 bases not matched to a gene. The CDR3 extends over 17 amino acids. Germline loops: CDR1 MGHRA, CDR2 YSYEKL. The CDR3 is CASSQGPTGTGNQPQHF. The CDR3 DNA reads TGCGCCAGCAGCCAAGGGCCGACCGGGACAGGAAATCAGCCCCAGCATTTT.

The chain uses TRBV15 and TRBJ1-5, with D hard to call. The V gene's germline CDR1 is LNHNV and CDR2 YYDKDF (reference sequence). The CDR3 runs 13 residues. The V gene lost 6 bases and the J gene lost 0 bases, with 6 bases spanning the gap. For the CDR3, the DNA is TGTGCCACCAGGAGGAATAGCAATCAGCCCCAGCATTTT. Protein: CATRRNSNQPQHF.

This CDR3 is CASAGTGGFDEQFF. In DNA, the CDR3 is TGTGCCAGTGCCGGGACAGGGGGCTTCGATGAGCAGTTCTTC. The chain employs TRBV19 and TRBJ2-1, with TRBD1 identical over 12 bases. CDR1 and CDR2 (germline): LNHDA, SQIVND (reference sequence). The CDR3 consists of 14 residues. V was pared by 8 bases and J by 8 bases, with 7 bases of the junction left unmatched.

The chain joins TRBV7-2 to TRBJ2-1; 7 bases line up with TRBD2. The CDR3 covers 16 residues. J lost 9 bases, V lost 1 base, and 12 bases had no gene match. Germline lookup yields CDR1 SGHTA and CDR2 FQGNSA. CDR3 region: CASSLEAASGITEQFF. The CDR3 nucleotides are TGTGCCAGCAGCTTAGAGGCCGCTAGCGGTATTACTGAGCAGTTCTTC.

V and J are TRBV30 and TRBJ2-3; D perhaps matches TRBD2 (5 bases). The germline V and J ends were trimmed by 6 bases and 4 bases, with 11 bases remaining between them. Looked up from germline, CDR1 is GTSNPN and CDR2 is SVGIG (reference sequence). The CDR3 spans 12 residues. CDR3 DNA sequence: TGTGCCTGCCTCGAGGGAGCAGATACGCAGTATTTT. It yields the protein CACLEGADTQYF.

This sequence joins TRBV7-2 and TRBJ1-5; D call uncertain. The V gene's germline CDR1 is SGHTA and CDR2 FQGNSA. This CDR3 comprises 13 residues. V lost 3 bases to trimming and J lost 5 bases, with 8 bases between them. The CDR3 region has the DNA TGTGCCAGCAGCTTCCGTGGAGATCAGCCCCAGCATTTT. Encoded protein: CASSFRGDQPQHF.